One and the same sample provided the 3 T cell receptor beta chains below, sequenced in a study of blood T cell repertoires in COVID-19. Sequencing used immunoSEQ multiplex PCR; TCRdb keeps in-frame clones, though not all of them. The sample records about 260,000 clones, around nine tenths being singletons. Sequencing was done on a sample of peripheral blood. The receptors here all came from a woman between 65 and 79 years old with COVID-19, enrolled during active disease.

The chain combines TRBV9 with TRBJ2-2; D may be TRBD2 (6 bases). The V gene's germline CDR1 is SGDLS and CDR2 YYNGEE. V was clipped by 0 bases and J by 0 bases, with 18 bases between them. The CDR3 runs 19 residues. CDR3 coding DNA: TGTGCCAGCAGCGTAGTAAGGGACTCTACGTTCGCGAACACCGGGGAGCTGTTTTTT. Translated: CASSVVRDSTFANTGELFF.

V gene TRBV27 combines with J gene TRBJ1-2; D remains unclear. The CDR3 has 17 residues. V lost 5 bases to trimming and J lost 4 bases, with 23 bases between them. Germline V gene sequence: CDR1 MNHEY, CDR2 SMNVEV (reference sequence). The CDR3 coding sequence is TGTGCCAGCAGTACTAACGAAGGGTTGGGAGAACTCTATGGCTACACCTTC. Translated: CASSTNEGLGELYGYTF.

This clone is judged medium-sized. The rearrangement uses TRBV27 and TRBJ1-2, with TRBD1 as a possible D gene (5 bases). Trimming removed 8 bases from V and 14 bases from J, with 24 bases in between. The CDR3 contains 13 residues. Germline V lookup: CDR1 MNHEY, CDR2 SMNVEV (reference sequence). The CDR3 sequence: CASHPGGGVAWTF. Here the CDR3 DNA reads TGTGCCAGCCATCCGGGAGGAGGGGTAGCTTGGACCTTC.